One and the same sample provided the 7 T cell receptor beta chains below, sequenced in a study of blood T cell repertoires in COVID-19. The protocol was immunoSEQ multiplex PCR, while the TCRdb copy is restricted to in-frame clones and leaves out a portion. This table holds 60,000 or so clones, over 75% found once. The source material was peripheral blood. These receptors were collected from a man older than 75 with acute or convalescent COVID-19.

This chain joins TRBV5-1 and TRBJ2-5; 8 bases line up with TRBD1. Losses at the gene ends were 4 bases for V and 2 bases for J; bases not matched to a gene: 4. This CDR3 comprises 14 residues. The germline V gene encodes CDR1 SGHRS and CDR2 YFSETQ. The CDR3 spells CASSMTGDQETQYF. The CDR3 DNA is TGCGCCAGCAGCATGACAGGGGATCAAGAGACCCAGTACTTC. Together with reference TRBV5-1 and TRBJ2-5, the CDR3 gives the full variable domain: KAGVTQTPRYLIKTRGQQVTLSCSPISGHRSVSWYQQTPGQGLQFLFEYFSETQRNKGNFPGRFSGRQFSNSRSEMNVSTLELGDSALYLCASSMTGDQETQYFGPGTRLLVL.

V gene TRBV10-1 combines with J gene TRBJ2-1; 7 bases match TRBD2. CDR3 size: 14 residues. Germline V gives CDR1 WNHNN, CDR2 SYGVQD (reference sequence). Trimming took 4 bases from V and 7 from J; bases not matched to a gene: 7. CDR3 sequence (DNA): TGCGCCAGCAGTGTCGGGATCGGGAGGAATGAGCAGTTCTTC. The encoded protein is CASSVGIGRNEQFF.

The chain uses TRBV5-1 and TRBJ1-1, with D uncertain. The CDR3 is made up of 14 amino acids. The germline CDR1 and CDR2 sequences are SGHRS and YFSETQ. Trimming shortened V by 2 bases and J by 0 bases, and 8 bases separated the two germline ends. The CDR3: CASSLSGMNTEAFF. Here the CDR3 DNA reads TGCGCCAGCAGCTTATCCGGGATGAACACTGAAGCTTTCTTT.

The chain uses TRBV5-4 and TRBJ2-6; 12 bases align to TRBD2. The CDR3 sequence is 18 residues long. Germline V gene data show CDR1 as SGHNT and CDR2 as YYREEE (reference sequence). J gave up 0 bases and V 3 bases, and 4 bases lay outside the gene matches. Here the CDR3 reads CASSSRLAGASGANVLTF. In DNA, the CDR3 is TGTGCCAGCAGCTCAAGACTAGCGGGGGCCTCTGGGGCCAACGTCCTGACTTTC.

The genes are TRBV3-1 (or the pseudogene TRBV3-2) and TRBJ1-4; 8 bases match TRBD1. This CDR3 is 15 amino acids long. The germline CDR1 and CDR2 sequences are LGHDT and YNNKEL (reference sequence). After removal of 2 bases from V and 7 bases from J, the junction contained 6 bases not matched to a gene. This CDR3 reads CASSQYRDRGEKLFF. The CDR3, as DNA: TGTGCCAGCAGCCAATACCGAGACAGGGGTGAAAAACTGTTTTTT.

The chain has TRBV6-5 and TRBJ2-1; D perhaps matches TRBD2 (5 bases). The CDR3 spans 12 residues. Germline CDR1 is MNHEY and CDR2 is SVGAGI. The germline V and J ends were trimmed by 6 bases and 7 bases, with 10 bases remaining between them. This CDR3 is CASSSPGNEQFF. DNA for the CDR3: TGTGCCAGCAGCTCCCCGGGGAATGAGCAGTTCTTC.

J is TRBJ2-5 and V is TRBV4-1, with TRBD1 matching 8 bases. CDR1 MGHRA and CDR2 YSYEKL come from the germline V gene. J gave up 5 bases and V 1 base, and 6 bases lay outside the gene matches. The CDR3 consists of 15 residues. This CDR3 reads CASSQAYRGVETQYF. In DNA form, the CDR3 reads TGCGCCAGCAGCCAAGCATACAGGGGGGTGGAGACCCAGTACTTC.